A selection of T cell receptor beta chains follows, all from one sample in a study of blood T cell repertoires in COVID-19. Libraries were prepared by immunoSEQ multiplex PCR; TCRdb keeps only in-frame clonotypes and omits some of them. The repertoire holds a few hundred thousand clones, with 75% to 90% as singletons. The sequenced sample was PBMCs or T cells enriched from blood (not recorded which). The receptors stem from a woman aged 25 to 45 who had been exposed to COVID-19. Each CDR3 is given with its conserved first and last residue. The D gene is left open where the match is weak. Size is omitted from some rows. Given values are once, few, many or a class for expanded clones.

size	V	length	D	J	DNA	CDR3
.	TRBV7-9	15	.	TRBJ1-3	TGTGCCAGCAGCTTAGCAAGAGGCCTTGGAAACACCATATATTTT	CASSLARGLGNTIYF
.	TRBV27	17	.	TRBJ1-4	TGTGCCAGCAGTCCAGCTGACCCTCGAGGAACTAATGAAAAACTGTTTTTT	CASSPADPRGTNEKLFF
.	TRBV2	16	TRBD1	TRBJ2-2	TGTGCCAGCAGTGCCGGGGCAGGGGGCAACACCGGGGAGCTGTTTTTT	CASSAGAGGNTGELFF
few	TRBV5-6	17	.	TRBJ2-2	TGTGCCAGCAGCTCCGGTTTTAGGGGGATAAGGACCGGGGAGCTGTTTTTT	CASSSGFRGIRTGELFF
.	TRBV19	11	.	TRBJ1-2	TGTGCCAGTAGTCCCGGCTATGGCTACACCTTC	CASSPGYGYTF
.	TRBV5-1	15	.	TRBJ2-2	TGCGCCAGCAGCTTGGATCCGGGTCTCGGCGGGGAGCTGTTTTTT	CASSLDPGLGGELFF
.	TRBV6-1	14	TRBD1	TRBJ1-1	TGTGCCAGCAGAGAAGGGACAGGGGGAACTGAAGCTTTCTTT	CASREGTGGTEAFF
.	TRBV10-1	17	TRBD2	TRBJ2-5	TGCGCCAGCAGTGAGTCCGGTGGACTAGCGGGGGAAGAGACCCAGTACTTC	CASSESGGLAGEETQYF
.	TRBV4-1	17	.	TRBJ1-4	TGCGCCAGCAGCCAAGATTACGGGGGGGCAACTAATGAAAAACTGTTTTTT	CASSQDYGGATNEKLFF
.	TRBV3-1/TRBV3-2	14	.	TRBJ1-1	TGTGCCAGCAGGCTACAATGGGGGGGCACTGAAGCTTTCTTT	CASRLQWGGTEAFF
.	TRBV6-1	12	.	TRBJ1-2	TGTGCCAGCAGTGAGGGGGCGAGGGGCTACACCTTC	CASSEGARGYTF
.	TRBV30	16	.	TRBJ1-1	TGTGCCTGGTCCCCCGGGACATCCTCGGCGGACACTGAAGCTTTCTTT	CAWSPGTSSADTEAFF
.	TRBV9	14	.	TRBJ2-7	TGTGCCAGCAGCGTAGACAGTCACCCCTACGAGCAGTACTTC	CASSVDSHPYEQYF
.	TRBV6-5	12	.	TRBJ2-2	TGTGCCAGCTGGAGGAACACCGGGGAGCTGTTTTTT	CASWRNTGELFF
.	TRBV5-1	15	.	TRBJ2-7	TGCGCCAGCAGCCGAACCCCGACCGGAGCCTACGAGCAGTACTTC	CASSRTPTGAYEQYF
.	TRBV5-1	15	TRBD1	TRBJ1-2	TGCGCCAGCAGCCCCGGACAGGGGGCGCCGGGGGGCTACACCTTC	CASSPGQGAPGGYTF